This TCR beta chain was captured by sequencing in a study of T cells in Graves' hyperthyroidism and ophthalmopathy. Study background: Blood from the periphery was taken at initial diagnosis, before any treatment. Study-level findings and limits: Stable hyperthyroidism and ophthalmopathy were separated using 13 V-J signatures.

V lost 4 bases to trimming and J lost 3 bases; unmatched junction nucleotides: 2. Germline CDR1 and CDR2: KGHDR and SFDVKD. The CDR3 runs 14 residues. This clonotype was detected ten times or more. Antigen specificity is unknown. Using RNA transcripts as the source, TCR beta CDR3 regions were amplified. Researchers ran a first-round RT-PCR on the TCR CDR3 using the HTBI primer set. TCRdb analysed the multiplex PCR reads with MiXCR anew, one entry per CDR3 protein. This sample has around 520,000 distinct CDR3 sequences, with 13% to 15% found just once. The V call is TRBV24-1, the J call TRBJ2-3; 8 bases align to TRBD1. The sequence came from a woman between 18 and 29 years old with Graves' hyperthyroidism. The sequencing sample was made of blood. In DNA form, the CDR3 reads TGTGCCACCAGTGACGACAGGGGTACAGATACGCAGTATTTT. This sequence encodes CATSDDRGTDTQYF.